One sample yielded the 9 T cell receptor beta chains listed below, sequenced in a study of blood T cell repertoires in COVID-19. Produced via immunoSEQ multiplex PCR; TCRdb's table is partial and in-frame only. The sample records 120,000 to 150,000 clones, around 89% being singletons. Sequenced material: peripheral blood. These receptors came from a human donor in a cohort sampled during active COVID-19.

J is TRBJ1-2 and V is TRBV10-3; D not certain. Germline values: CDR1 ENHRY, CDR2 SYGVKD. Trimming took 6 bases from V and 4 from J, leaving 21 bases between them. The CDR3 has 16 amino acids. DNA of the CDR3: TGTGCCATCAGGATCCCATCAGACACTCACCCCTATGGCTACACCTTC. The encoded protein is CAIRIPSDTHPYGYTF.

The chain has TRBV7-9 and TRBJ2-1; a possible D gene is TRBD2 (6 bases). V lost 1 base to trimming and J lost 9 bases, with 16 bases between them. Germline assignment: CDR1 SEHNR and CDR2 FQNEAQ (reference sequence). The CDR3 sequence is 15 residues long. The CDR3, as DNA: TGTGCCAGCAGCTTAGATCTATGGGGAGGAGGTGAGCAGTTCTTC. The encoded protein is CASSLDLWGGGEQFF.

V and J are TRBV6-2 or TRBV6-3 and TRBJ1-2; 7 bases line up with TRBD1. With 5 bases clipped from V and 2 bases from J, the junction kept 5 bases outside the gene matches. Germline CDR1 MNHEY, CDR2 SVGEGT. The CDR3 runs 14 residues. The CDR3 DNA reads as TGTGCCAGCAGTACAGACAGGGTAAACTATGGCTACACCTTC. It yields the protein CASSTDRVNYGYTF.

V gene TRBV7-9 combines with J gene TRBJ2-7, with 7 bases fitting TRBD1. V was pared by 1 base and J by 0 bases, with 12 bases of the junction left unmatched. Per germline, CDR1 SEHNR and CDR2 FQNEAQ (reference sequence). This CDR3 region has 18 residues. DNA for the CDR3: TGTGCCAGCAGCTTAGACTTCGTGGACAGGCGGAGCTCCTACGAGCAGTACTTC. It is translated as CASSLDFVDRRSSYEQYF.

The V call is TRBV7-9, the J call TRBJ2-4; the match to TRBD1 covers 8 bases. The CDR3 is 17 amino acids. V gave up 4 bases and J gave up 0 bases; unmatched junction bases: 8. Germline CDR1 and CDR2: SEHNR and FQNEAQ (reference sequence). The CDR3 loop reads CASSSDRGKIAKNIQYF. The CDR3 coding sequence is TGTGCCAGCAGCTCCGACAGGGGAAAGATAGCCAAAAACATTCAGTACTTC.

The V call is TRBV19, the J call TRBJ2-3; possibly TRBD2 for D (7 bases). CDR3 length: 16 residues. Germline values: CDR1 LNHDA, CDR2 SQIVND (reference sequence). Trimming left V 5 bases short and J 2 bases short, with 17 bases between. CDR3 nucleotide sequence: TGTGCCAGTAGTGGGGGGGCCAATATCCACACAGATACGCAGTATTTT. Protein product: CASSGGANIHTDTQYF. The variable domain in full, with the rest retrieved from reference TRBV19 and TRBJ2-3, is DGGITQSPKYLFRKEGQNVTLSCEQNLNHDAMYWYRQDPGQGLRLIYYSQIVNDFQKGDIAEGYSVSREKKESFPLTVTSAQKNPTAFYLCASSGGANIHTDTQYFGPGTRLTVL.

The chain is built from TRBV5-1 and TRBJ2-3; TRBD2 matches 7 bases. Trimming took 0 bases from V and 4 from J; bases not matched to a gene: 2. The CDR3 covers 14 residues. Germline CDR1 is SGHRS and CDR2 is YFSETQ. The CDR3 DNA reads as TGCGCCAGCAGCTTGGCACGGGAGGCAGATACGCAGTATTTT. It codes for CASSLAREADTQYF.

The chain is built from TRBV18 and TRBJ2-3; D remains ambiguous. Between the trimmed V and J ends, which lost 3 bases and 10 bases, there was a span of 17 bases. From germline, CDR1 is KGHSH and CDR2 LQKENI. The CDR3 is 14 residues long. The CDR3: CASSPSHTYNAQYF. For the CDR3, the DNA is TGTGCCAGCTCACCCTCCCACACGTACAACGCGCAGTATTTT.

This clone has only one observation. The chain has TRBV5-4 and TRBJ2-1; a weak D match, TRBD1 (7 bases). The ends were cut back, 5 bases at V and 4 bases at J, with 16 bases in the middle. The germline gives CDR1 SGHNT, CDR2 YYREEE (reference sequence). This CDR3 has 15 amino acids. The CDR3 coding sequence is TGTGCCAGCAGTTTTGCGGGACAGTTATACAATGAGCAGTTCTTC. Amino acids: CASSFAGQLYNEQFF.